The 25 T cell receptor beta chains below were found in one sample sequenced in a study of cytomegalovirus exposure and HLA in healthy donors. It was with 60 Vbeta and 13 Jbeta primers that the PCR ran. Using immunoSEQ multiplex PCR, the repertoire was profiled, and TCRdb retains in-frame clones only, with some absent. The table for this sample gives around 70,000 clones. The specimen sequenced was PBMCs. Receptors were obtained from a woman in her thirties in good health and CMV-seronegative.

The chain has TRBV9 and TRBJ1-2, with TRBD1 matching over 8 bases. CDR1 and CDR2 from the germline V gene are SGDLS and YYNGEE. Unmatched junction bases numbered 5, after V lost 2 bases and J lost 8 bases. The CDR3 extends over 13 amino acids. CDR3 in amino acids: CASSVRWDRGYTF. For the CDR3, the DNA is TGTGCCAGCAGCGTTCGATGGGACAGGGGCTACACCTTC.

The CDR3 protein is CASSVIDRAYDEQFF. In DNA, the CDR3 is TGTGCCAGCAGCGTAATAGACAGGGCTTACGATGAGCAGTTCTTC. The chain has TRBV9 and TRBJ2-1; the match to TRBD1 covers 7 bases. This CDR3 has 15 residues. Trimming at V came to 1 base and at J to 8 bases, leaving 9 bases not matched to a gene. Germline CDR1 and CDR2: SGDLS and YYNGEE.

The chain uses TRBV21-1 and TRBJ2-7; the D call in the table, TRBD1, was not verified against the DNA. TRBV21-1 is reported as a pseudogene. This CDR3 has 13 amino acids. CDR3 sequence reads: CASSRRTAYEQYF. The CDR3 DNA sequence: TGTGCCAGCAGCAGACGGACAGCATACGAGCAGTACTTC.

This rearrangement joins TRBV5-4 to TRBJ2-2; 13 bases map to TRBD2. Per the germline V gene, CDR1 is SGHNT and CDR2 is YYREEE (reference sequence). The CDR3 is 17 residues long. Trimming took 2 bases from V and 4 from J; bases not matched to a gene: 5. CDR3 residues: CASSFGTSGVLTGELFF. The CDR3, as DNA: TGTGCCAGCAGCTTTGGGACTAGCGGGGTCCTCACCGGGGAGCTGTTTTTT.

This chain connects TRBV6-1 to TRBJ1-2, with D possibly TRBD1 on 6 matching bases. The CDR3 has 13 amino acids. V gave up 0 bases and J gave up 4 bases, with 6 bases separating them. Germline assignment: CDR1 MNHNS and CDR2 SASEGT. CDR3 region: CASSEAGGYGYTF. The CDR3 DNA sequence: TGTGCCAGCAGTGAAGCAGGGGGCTATGGCTACACCTTC.

This rearrangement joins TRBV6-4 to TRBJ2-1; TRBD2 matches at 9 bases. Unmatched junction bases numbered 3, after V lost 6 bases and J lost 3 bases. Per germline, CDR1 MRHNA and CDR2 SNTAGT. This CDR3 has 14 residues. The chain's CDR3 is CASSGGGDYNEQFF. The CDR3 DNA reads TGTGCCAGCAGCGGCGGGGGGGACTACAATGAGCAGTTCTTC.

The CDR3 sequence: CATESRVQQETQYF. CDR3 sequence (DNA): TGTGCCACCGAAAGCCGGGTCCAGCAAGAGACCCAGTACTTC. J is TRBJ2-5 and V is TRBV15; D unclear. The CDR3 covers 14 residues. The germline V and J ends were trimmed by 8 bases and 2 bases, with 15 bases remaining between them. The germline V gene has CDR1 LNHNV and CDR2 YYDKDF (reference sequence).

The J gene is TRBJ1-2, the V gene TRBV30, with D possibly being TRBD1 (6 bases). The CDR3 runs to 12 residues. The germline V gene encodes CDR1 GTSNPN and CDR2 SVGIG (reference sequence). Trimming stripped 8 bases from V and 8 bases from J, with 18 bases between. Here the CDR3 reads CAGPRGSGGYTF. CDR3 bases: TGTGCCGGACCCAGGGGATCGGGGGGCTACACCTTC. Variable domain in full (rest from reference TRBV30 and TRBJ1-2): SQTIHQWPATLVQPVGSPLSLECTVEGTSNPNLYWYRQAAGRGLQLLFYSVGIGQISSEVPQNLSASRPQDRQFILSSKKLLLSDSGFYLCAGPRGSGGYTFGSGTRLTVV.

V gene TRBV7-3 combines with J gene TRBJ2-1; TRBD2 matches 7 bases. The CDR3 is 15 residues long. J was trimmed by 5 bases and V by 0 bases; bases with no gene match: 4. CDR1 and CDR2 (germline): SGHTA, FQGTGA. In DNA, the CDR3 is TGTGCCAGCAGCTTAACGGGGGGGTGGAACAATGAGCAGTTCTTC. This gives the protein CASSLTGGWNNEQFF.

The chain has TRBV15 and TRBJ2-1, with TRBD1 matching over 9 bases. V lost 5 bases and J lost 5; bases outside the gene matches: 4. Germline CDR1 reads LNHNV; CDR2 reads YYDKDF (reference sequence). The CDR3 covers 14 residues. The CDR3 is CATSSDRGHNEQFF. The DNA for the CDR3 is TGTGCCACCAGCTCGGACAGGGGCCACAATGAGCAGTTCTTC.

J is TRBJ1-2 and V is TRBV4-3; possibly TRBD1 for D (6 bases). Trimming cost V 3 bases and J 4 bases, with 18 bases left between them. Germline V CDR1 and CDR2: LGHNA, YSLEER. The length of the CDR3 is 16 residues. Here the CDR3 DNA reads TGCGCCAGCAGCCAGCGGGGGGCCTCCTTACCCTATGGCTACACCTTC. Residues: CASSQRGASLPYGYTF.

V gene TRBV5-1 combines with J gene TRBJ2-7, with TRBD2 identical over 7 bases. This CDR3 has 19 residues. V dropped 4 bases and J dropped 3; count of bases not matched to a gene: 22. Germline V CDR1 and CDR2: SGHRS, YFSETQ. For the CDR3, the DNA is TGCGCCAGCAGCCTCCCAACCTCTAGCGGCGCCAGTCCCATCTACGAGCAGTACTTC. Its protein is CASSLPTSSGASPIYEQYF.

The V and J genes are TRBV7-2 and TRBJ2-1, with 8 bases aligning to TRBD1. The junction had 4 bases not matched to a gene; V was cut back by 4 bases and J by 8 bases. The CDR3 is 13 residues long. Germline values: CDR1 SGHTA, CDR2 FQGNSA. Here the CDR3 reads CASSSGQGYEQFF. The DNA of the CDR3 is TGTGCCAGCAGCTCCGGACAGGGTTATGAGCAGTTCTTC. Full variable domain (outside the CDR3, taken from reference TRBV7-2 and TRBJ2-1): GAGVSQSPSNKVTEKGKDVELRCDPISGHTALYWYRQSLGQGLEFLIYFQGNSAPDKSGLPSDRFSAERTGGSVSTLTIQRTQQEDSAVYLCASSSGQGYEQFFGPGTRLTVL.

V gene TRBV4-1 combines with J gene TRBJ1-1, with 7 bases identical to TRBD1. This CDR3 has 15 amino acids. Germline loops: CDR1 MGHRA, CDR2 YSYEKL. Losses at the gene ends were 1 base for V and 0 bases for J; bases not matched to a gene: 2. The CDR3 loop is CASSQGGTVNTEAFF. The CDR3 DNA sequence: TGCGCCAGCAGCCAAGGTGGGACAGTGAACACTGAAGCTTTCTTT.

The chain couples TRBV7-9 to TRBJ2-5; 7 bases line up with TRBD2. Germline V CDR1 and CDR2: SEHNR, FQNEAQ (reference sequence). CDR3 length: 15 amino acids. After removal of 7 bases from V and 5 bases from J, the junction contained 13 bases not matched to a gene. CDR3 residues: CASIQDGGGRETQYF. CDR3 sequence (DNA): TGTGCCAGCATCCAAGACGGGGGAGGGAGGGAGACCCAGTACTTC.

CDR3 sequence (DNA): TGTGCCAGCAGATTCGGACAGGGGGCGGTTGAAAAACTGTTTTTT. Its translation: CASRFGQGAVEKLFF. The genes are TRBV2 and TRBJ1-4; 11 bases fit TRBD1. The germline V gene encodes CDR1 SNHLY and CDR2 FYNNEI. The J segment lost 7 bases and the V segment lost 6 bases, leaving 7 bases of the junction unmatched. The CDR3 is made up of 15 amino acids.

The chain has TRBV28 and TRBJ2-4; 8 bases fit TRBD2. The junction had 11 bases not matched to a gene; V was cut back by 6 bases and J by 7 bases. There are 15 residues in the CDR3. CDR1 is MDHEN, CDR2 SYDVKM, per germline. This CDR3 reads CASSRGGTGLNIQYF. DNA of the CDR3: TGTGCCAGCAGCCGGGGGGGTACAGGGCTGAACATTCAGTACTTC.

The rearrangement links TRBV5-1 to TRBJ1-5; 9 bases fit TRBD1. Looked up from germline, CDR1 is SGHRS and CDR2 is YFSETQ. V was pared by 2 bases and J by 7 bases, with 7 bases of the junction left unmatched. The CDR3 consists of 15 residues. CDR3 in amino acids: CASSFSGTGYQPQHF. CDR3 bases: TGCGCCAGCAGCTTCTCCGGGACAGGGTACCAGCCCCAGCATTTT. Full variable domain (remainder filled in from reference TRBV5-1 and TRBJ1-5): KAGVTQTPRYLIKTRGQQVTLSCSPISGHRSVSWYQQTPGQGLQFLFEYFSETQRNKGNFPGRFSGRQFSNSRSEMNVSTLELGDSALYLCASSFSGTGYQPQHFGDGTRLSIL.

In regard to this clone: The junction differs from germline at one of its ends, possibly a read error. The chain joins TRBV18 to TRBJ1-1; 9 nucleotides align to TRBD1. Germline V CDR1 and CDR2: KGHSH, LQKENI. This CDR3 has 16 amino acids. The CDR3 sequence: CASAPTQGAMNTEAFF. CDR3 in DNA: TGTGCCAGCGCACCTACACAGGGGGCTATGAACACTGAAGCTTTCTTT.

The genes are TRBV7-2 and TRBJ2-5; a weak D match, TRBD2 (6 bases). The germline CDR1 and CDR2 sequences are SGHTA and FQGNSA. The CDR3 contains 15 residues. V was pared by 4 bases and J by 2 bases, with 14 bases between. CDR3 DNA sequence: TGTGCCAGCAGCTCTTTTTCTGGGAGGCAAGAGACCCAGTACTTC. Amino acids: CASSSFSGRQETQYF.

This sequence joins TRBV7-2 and TRBJ1-1; 10 nucleotides align to TRBD1. This CDR3 region has 14 residues. CDR1 SGHTA and CDR2 FQGNSA come from the germline V gene. J was trimmed by 8 bases and V by 4 bases; bases with no gene match: 7. The CDR3 protein is CASSYQATGGEAFF. CDR3 bases: TGTGCCAGCAGCTACCAGGCGACAGGGGGCGAAGCTTTCTTT. The variable domain in full, with the rest retrieved from reference TRBV7-2 and TRBJ1-1, is GAGVSQSPSNKVTEKGKDVELRCDPISGHTALYWYRQSLGQGLEFLIYFQGNSAPDKSGLPSDRFSAERTGGSVSTLTIQRTQQEDSAVYLCASSYQATGGEAFFGQGTRLTVV.

This rearrangement joins TRBV29-1 to TRBJ1-1, with 9 bases identical to TRBD1. This CDR3 is 14 amino acids long. V lost 4 bases, J lost 0 bases, and 3 bases stayed unmatched. Germline V CDR1 and CDR2: SQVTM, ANQGSEA. The DNA of the CDR3 is TGCAGCGTTGTGAGGGACAGGGTGAACACTGAAGCTTTCTTT. This codes for CSVVRDRVNTEAFF.

Here the CDR3 reads CASTPSGGAANEQFF. In DNA, the CDR3 is TGTGCCAGCACTCCCAGCGGGGGGGCGGCCAATGAGCAGTTCTTC. The rearrangement links TRBV7-3 to TRBJ2-1; 10 positions agree with TRBD2. The ends lost 7 bases at V and 6 bases at J; junction bases unmatched: 9. CDR3 length: 15 amino acids. The germline CDR1 and CDR2 sequences are SGHTA and FQGTGA.

This sequence joins TRBV7-9 and TRBJ2-2; the D gene is possibly TRBD2 (6 bases). The CDR3 has 15 amino acids. Germline-derived CDR1 and CDR2 are SEHNR and FQNEAQ (reference sequence). V gave up 7 bases and J gave up 0 bases, with 12 bases separating them. The CDR3 spells CASTADYPNTGELFF. In nucleotides, the CDR3 is TGTGCCAGCACCGCGGACTACCCGAACACCGGGGAGCTGTTTTTT. Full variable domain (missing parts from reference TRBV7-9 and TRBJ2-2): DTGVSQNPRHKITKRGQNVTFRCDPISEHNRLYWYRQTLGQGPEFLTYFQNEAQLEKSRLLSDRFSAERPKGSFSTLEIQRTEQGDSAMYLCASTADYPNTGELFFGEGSRLTVL.

The rearrangement uses TRBV7-9 and TRBJ2-7, with TRBD2 as a possible D gene (6 bases). V dropped 0 bases and J dropped 3 bases, with 15 bases sitting between them. The CDR3 runs to 16 residues. From germline, CDR1 is SEHNR and CDR2 FQNEAQ (reference sequence). CDR3 residues: CASSLAGGTTNYEQYF. DNA for the CDR3: TGTGCCAGCAGCTTAGCAGGCGGGACCACTAACTACGAGCAGTACTTC. Full variable domain (rest looked up from reference TRBV7-9 and TRBJ2-7): DTGVSQNPRHKITKRGQNVTFRCDPISEHNRLYWYRQTLGQGPEFLTYFQNEAQLEKSRLLSDRFSAERPKGSFSTLEIQRTEQGDSAMYLCASSLAGGTTNYEQYFGPGTRLTVT.